This T cell receptor beta chain was profiled in a study of blood T cell dynamics during melanoma immunotherapy. Trimming cost V 5 bases and J 4 bases, with 14 bases left between them. The CDR3 spans 14 residues. The germline V gene encodes CDR1 SGHTA and CDR2 FQGNSA. Study-level points and caveats: Disease-control patients' PBMC repertoires became either more clonal or more diverse at W3.

This clone was seen only a few times. Its antigen is not known. Time point: week 3, after first cycle of checkpoint inhibitor. Blood was drawn before treatment and at week 3 after checkpoint blockade. Every bulk PBMC sample received the same 350 ng of DNA. Assay: immunoSEQ multiplex PCR; the TCRdb copy retains only in-frame clones and omits some. Among about 11,000 clones, roughly 80% were seen once, and the ten largest hold roughly 15%. This sequence joins TRBV7-2 and TRBJ2-5, with D possibly being TRBD2 (6 bases). Sequencing was performed on blood, taken from a patient treated with checkpoint blockade. The receptor was derived from a human donor with melanoma. The CDR3 sequence is CASSHGIGGETQYF. Here the CDR3 DNA reads TGTGCCAGCAGCCACGGGATCGGGGGAGAGACCCAGTACTTC.